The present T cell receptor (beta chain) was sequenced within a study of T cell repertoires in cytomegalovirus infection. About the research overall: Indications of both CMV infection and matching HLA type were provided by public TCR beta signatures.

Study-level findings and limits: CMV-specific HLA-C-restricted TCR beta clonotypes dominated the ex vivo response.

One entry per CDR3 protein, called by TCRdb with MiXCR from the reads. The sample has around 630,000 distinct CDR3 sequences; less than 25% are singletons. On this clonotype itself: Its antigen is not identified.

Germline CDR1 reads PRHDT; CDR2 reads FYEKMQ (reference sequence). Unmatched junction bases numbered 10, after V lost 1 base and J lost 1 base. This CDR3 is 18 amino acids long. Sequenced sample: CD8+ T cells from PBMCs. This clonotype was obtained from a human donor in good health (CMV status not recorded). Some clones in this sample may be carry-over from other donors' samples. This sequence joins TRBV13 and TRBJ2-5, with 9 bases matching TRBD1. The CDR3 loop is CASSLDDPGQGAQETQYF. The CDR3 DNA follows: TGTGCCAGCAGCTTAGACGACCCGGGACAGGGAGCCCAAGAGACCCAGTACTTC.